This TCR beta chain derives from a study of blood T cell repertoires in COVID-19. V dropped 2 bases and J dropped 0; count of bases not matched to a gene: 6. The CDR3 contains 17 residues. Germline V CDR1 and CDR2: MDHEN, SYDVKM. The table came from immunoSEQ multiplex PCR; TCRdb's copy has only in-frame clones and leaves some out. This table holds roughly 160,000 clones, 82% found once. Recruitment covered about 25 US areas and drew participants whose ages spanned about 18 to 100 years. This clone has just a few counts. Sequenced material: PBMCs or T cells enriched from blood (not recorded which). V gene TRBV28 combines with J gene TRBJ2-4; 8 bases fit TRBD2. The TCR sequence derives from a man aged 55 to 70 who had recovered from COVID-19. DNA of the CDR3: TGTGCCAGCAGTTTACTTGCGGGAGGACTAGCCAAAAACATTCAGTACTTC. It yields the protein CASSLLAGGLAKNIQYF.